This T cell receptor beta chain was sequenced for a study of blood T cell repertoires in COVID-19. Across the whole study: Donors in the United States, Italy and Spain gave samples during acute or convalescent COVID-19.

Trimming removed 0 bases from V and 2 bases from J; junction bases left unmatched: 11. Germline V gives CDR1 SGHNT, CDR2 YYREEE (reference sequence). The CDR3 is made up of 18 amino acids. Per the original methods: For nucleated cells, counts were estimated from reference gene primer amplification. Produced via immunoSEQ multiplex PCR; TCRdb's table is partial and in-frame only. The V and J calls and clone size come from that table; D and trimming were worked out from the DNA. The sample contains tens of thousands of clones, approximately 79% of which appear only once. Seattle patients were enrolled while actively infected and followed longitudinally.

V usage is TRBV5-4 and J usage is TRBJ1-3; TRBD1 agrees at 7 bases. The specimen sequenced was peripheral blood. This TCR was sampled from a man in his 70s with COVID-19, enrolled during active disease. CDR3 nucleotides: TGTGCCAGCAGCTTGGGTTCGACAGGGAGTAGCGCTGGAAACACCATATATTTT. This translates into CASSLGSTGSSAGNTIYF.